These T cell receptor beta chains were read from a single sample in a study of shared clonotypes between healthy human individuals. The table came from immunoSEQ multiplex PCR; TCRdb's copy has only in-frame clones and leaves some out. The sample lists some 580,000 clones; more than 95% were seen once. Source material: naive CD4+ T cells sorted from blood. Every receptor here comes from a woman aged 30 to 39 in good health. Both conserved end residues are part of each CDR3. A D gene is named only where the DNA matches it firmly. The listing skips clone size in some rows; elsewhere it reads once, few, many or a size class.

cdr3_length,v_call,d_call,clone_size,j_call,cdr3_nt,cdr3_aa
16,TRBV5-1,NA,NA,TRBJ1-1,TGCGCCAGCAGCTTGGTCGGGACCCAAAAAAACACTGAAGCTTTCTTT,CASSLVGTQKNTEAFF
16,TRBV4-1,NA,NA,TRBJ2-5,TGCGCCAGCAGCCAAATTTTACGCGGCCCCCAAGAGACCCAGTACTTC,CASSQILRGPQETQYF
14,TRBV19,TRBD1,NA,TRBJ2-3,TGTGCCAGCACGGGACAGTACATCACAGATACGCAGTATTTT,CASTGQYITDTQYF
16,TRBV7-2,TRBD1,NA,TRBJ2-5,TGTGCCAGCAGCCCCCGAGGACAGGGGGCGCGGGAGACCCAGTACTTC,CASSPRGQGARETQYF
16,TRBV9,NA,NA,TRBJ2-1,TGTGCCAGCAGCGTAGTTCCTTTCGGGAGCCTCAATGAGCAGTTCTTC,CASSVVPFGSLNEQFF
17,TRBV5-1,NA,NA,TRBJ2-3,TGCGCCAGCAGCTCGGGACCCGGACACGCCGGCACAGATACGCAGTATTTT,CASSSGPGHAGTDTQYF
17,TRBV28,NA,once,TRBJ1-1,TGTGCCAGCACCACGAATCCGGGTTCCCCCCGCGACACTGAAGCTTTCTTT,CASTTNPGSPRDTEAFF
15,TRBV10-3,TRBD1,NA,TRBJ2-7,TGTGCCATCAGTGAGGCGGACAGGGGGCCCTACGAGCAGTACTTC,CAISEADRGPYEQYF
16,TRBV7-9,TRBD2,NA,TRBJ2-2,TGTGCCAGCAGCCAGACTAGCGGCACGAACACCGGGGAGCTGTTTTTT,CASSQTSGTNTGELFF
14,TRBV5-5,NA,NA,TRBJ1-1,TGTGCCAGCAGCTTGGGAGGGACGAACACTGAAGCTTTCTTT,CASSLGGTNTEAFF
16,TRBV18,NA,NA,TRBJ1-4,TGTGCCAGCTCGCAAACAAGAACCGGGGGGAATGAAAAACTGTTTTTT,CASSQTRTGGNEKLFF
15,TRBV28,NA,NA,TRBJ2-7,TGTGCCAGCAGTCATCATAGCGGAGGACCCCGCGAGCAGTACTTC,CASSHHSGGPREQYF
15,TRBV15,TRBD2,NA,TRBJ2-7,TGTGCCACCAGCTTTAGACTAGCGGGATCCTACGAGCAGTACTTC,CATSFRLAGSYEQYF
15,TRBV5-1,TRBD1,NA,TRBJ2-5,TGCGCCAGCAGCTTAGATGGACAGGGCGGTGAGACCCAGTACTTC,CASSLDGQGGETQYF
15,TRBV28,TRBD2,NA,TRBJ2-7,TGTGCCAGCAGTTTGGGAGGGAAAAGCTCCTACGAGCAGTACTTC,CASSLGGKSSYEQYF
16,TRBV29-1,TRBD2,NA,TRBJ2-3,TGCAGCGTTGAAGATCTTAATAGCGGGAGTACAGATACGCAGTATTTT,CSVEDLNSGSTDTQYF
14,TRBV6-1,TRBD1,NA,TRBJ2-7,TGTGCCGCGAAAAGTACAGGGGTCCCCTACGAGCAGTACTTC,CAAKSTGVPYEQYF
15,TRBV6-5,TRBD1,NA,TRBJ2-7,TGTGCCAGCAGTTACCCGGGACAGGGAGCGTACGAGCAGTACTTC,CASSYPGQGAYEQYF